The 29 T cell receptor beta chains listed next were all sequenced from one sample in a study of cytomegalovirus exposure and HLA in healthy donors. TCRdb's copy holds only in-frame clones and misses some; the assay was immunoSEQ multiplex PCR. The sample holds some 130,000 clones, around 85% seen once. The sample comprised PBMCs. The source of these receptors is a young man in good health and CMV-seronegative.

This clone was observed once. This CDR3 reads CASSLVGGKNIQYF. CDR3 sequence (DNA): TGTGCCAGCAGCTTGGTGGGGGGAAAAAACATTCAGTACTTC. V gene TRBV5-5 combines with J gene TRBJ2-4; D may be TRBD2 (6 bases). Per germline, CDR1 SGHKS and CDR2 YYEKEE (reference sequence). The CDR3 has 14 residues. V was shortened by 0 bases and J by 4 bases, with 8 bases between the two germline ends.

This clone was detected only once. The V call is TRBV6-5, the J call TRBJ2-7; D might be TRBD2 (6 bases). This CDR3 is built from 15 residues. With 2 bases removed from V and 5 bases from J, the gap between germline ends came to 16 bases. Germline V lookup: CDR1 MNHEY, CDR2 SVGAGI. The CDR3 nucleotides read TGTGCCAGCAGTTACAGGGGCGGGGACGGGGACGAGCAGTACTTC. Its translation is CASSYRGGDGDEQYF.

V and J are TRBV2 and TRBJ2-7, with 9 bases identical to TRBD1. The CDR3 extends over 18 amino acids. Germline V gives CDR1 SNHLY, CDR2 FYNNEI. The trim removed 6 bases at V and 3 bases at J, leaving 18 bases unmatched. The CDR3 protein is CASRKAGVGDRVVYEQYF. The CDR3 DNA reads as TGTGCCAGCAGAAAAGCCGGAGTGGGGGACAGGGTTGTCTACGAGCAGTACTTC.

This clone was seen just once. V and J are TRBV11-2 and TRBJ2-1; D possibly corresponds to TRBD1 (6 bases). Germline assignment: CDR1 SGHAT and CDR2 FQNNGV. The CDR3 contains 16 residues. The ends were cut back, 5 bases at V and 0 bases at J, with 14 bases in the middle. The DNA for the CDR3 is TGTGCCAGCAGCCCAGCAGGGGCCAGCTCCTACAATGAGCAGTTCTTC. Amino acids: CASSPAGASSYNEQFF. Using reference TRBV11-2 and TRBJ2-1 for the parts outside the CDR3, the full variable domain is EAGVAQSPRYKIIEKRQSVAFWCNPISGHATLYWYQQILGQGPKLLIQFQNNGVVDDSQLPKDRFSAERLKGVDSTLKIQPAKLEDSAVYLCASSPAGASSYNEQFFGPGTRLTVL.

CDR3 sequence (DNA): TGTGCCAGCAGCTTAGGACGCTTAGCGGGAGGGCCTCCCTCGGAGACCCAGTACTTC. Its protein is CASSLGRLAGGPPSETQYF. The V gene is TRBV13, the J gene TRBJ2-5; TRBD2 aligns across 11 bases. The CDR3 has 19 amino acids. The junction had 14 bases not matched to a gene; V was cut back by 0 bases and J by 5 bases. Per germline, CDR1 PRHDT and CDR2 FYEKMQ (reference sequence).

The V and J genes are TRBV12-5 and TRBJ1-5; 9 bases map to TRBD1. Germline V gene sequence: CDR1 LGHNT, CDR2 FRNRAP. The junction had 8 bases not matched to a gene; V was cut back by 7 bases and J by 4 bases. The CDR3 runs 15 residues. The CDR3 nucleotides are TGTGCTAGTGAAATGACAGGGGGAGCAAATCAGCCCCAGCATTTT. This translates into CASEMTGGANQPQHF.

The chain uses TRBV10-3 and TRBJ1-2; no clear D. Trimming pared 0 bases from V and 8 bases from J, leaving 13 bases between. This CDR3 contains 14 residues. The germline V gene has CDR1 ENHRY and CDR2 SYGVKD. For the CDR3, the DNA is TGTGCCATCAGTGAGTCTGCGCAGAGGGAGGGCTACACCTTC. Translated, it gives CAISESAQREGYTF.

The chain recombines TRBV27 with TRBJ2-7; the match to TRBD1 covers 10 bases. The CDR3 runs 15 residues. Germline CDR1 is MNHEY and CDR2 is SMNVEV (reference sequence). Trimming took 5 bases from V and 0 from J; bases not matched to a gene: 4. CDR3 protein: CASSVGTGDSYEQYF. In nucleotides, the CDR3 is TGTGCCAGCAGTGTAGGGACAGGGGACTCCTACGAGCAGTACTTC.

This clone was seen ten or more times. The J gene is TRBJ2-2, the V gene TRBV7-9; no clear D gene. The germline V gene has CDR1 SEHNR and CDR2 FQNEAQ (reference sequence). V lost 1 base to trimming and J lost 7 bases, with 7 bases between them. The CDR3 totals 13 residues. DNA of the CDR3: TGTGCCAGCAGCTTAGTGCCCGGCGGGGAGCTGTTTTTT. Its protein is CASSLVPGGELFF.

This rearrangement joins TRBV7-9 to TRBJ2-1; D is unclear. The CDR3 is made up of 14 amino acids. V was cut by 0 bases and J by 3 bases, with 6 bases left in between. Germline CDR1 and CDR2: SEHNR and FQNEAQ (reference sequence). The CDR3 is CASSLAKSYNEQFF. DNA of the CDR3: TGTGCCAGCAGCTTAGCGAAGAGCTACAATGAGCAGTTCTTC.

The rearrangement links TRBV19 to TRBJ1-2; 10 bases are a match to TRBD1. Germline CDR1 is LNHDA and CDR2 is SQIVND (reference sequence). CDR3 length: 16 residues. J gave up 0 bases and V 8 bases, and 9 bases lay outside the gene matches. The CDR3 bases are TGTGCCAGTGAAGGACAGGGGGTGACATCTAACTATGGCTACACCTTC. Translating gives CASEGQGVTSNYGYTF.

The chain's CDR3 is CATSRGGISNYEQYF. In DNA form, the CDR3 reads TGTGCCACCAGCAGAGGCGGGATAAGTAACTACGAGCAGTACTTC. The gene calls are TRBV15 and TRBJ2-7, with D perhaps matching TRBD2 (6 bases). Trimming took off 1 base at V and 3 bases at J, with 13 bases between the two ends. Per germline, CDR1 LNHNV and CDR2 YYDKDF (reference sequence). CDR3 length: 15 residues.

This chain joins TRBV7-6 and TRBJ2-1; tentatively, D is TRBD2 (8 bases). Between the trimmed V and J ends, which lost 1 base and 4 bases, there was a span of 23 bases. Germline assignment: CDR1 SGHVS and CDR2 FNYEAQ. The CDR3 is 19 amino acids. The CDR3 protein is CASSLDEGAAGALYNEQFF. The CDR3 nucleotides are TGTGCCAGCAGCTTAGACGAGGGGGCAGCGGGAGCATTATACAATGAGCAGTTCTTC.

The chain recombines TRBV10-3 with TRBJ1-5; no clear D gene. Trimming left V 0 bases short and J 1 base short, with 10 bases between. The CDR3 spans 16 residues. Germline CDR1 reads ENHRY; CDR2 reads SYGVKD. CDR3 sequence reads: CAISESVPGSNQPQHF. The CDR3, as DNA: TGTGCCATCAGTGAGTCGGTTCCGGGGAGCAATCAGCCCCAGCATTTT.

The CDR3 coding sequence is TGTGCCAGCAGAAAGGGACAGATCTATAATTCACCCCTCCACTTT. The encoded protein is CASRKGQIYNSPLHF. V is TRBV28 and J is TRBJ1-6; 7 bases agree with TRBD1. The CDR3 is made up of 15 amino acids. Germline V gene sequence: CDR1 MDHEN, CDR2 SYDVKM. V lost 6 bases and J lost 3; bases outside the gene matches: 5.

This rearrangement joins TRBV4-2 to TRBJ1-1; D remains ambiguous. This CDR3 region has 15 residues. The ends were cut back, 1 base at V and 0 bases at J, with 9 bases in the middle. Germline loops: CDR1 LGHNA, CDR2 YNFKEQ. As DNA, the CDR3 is TGTGCCAGCAGCCAAGCCGACACAATGAACACTGAAGCTTTCTTT. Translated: CASSQADTMNTEAFF.

CDR3: CASQGLYNEQFF. As DNA, the CDR3 is TGCGCCAGCCAGGGACTCTACAATGAGCAGTTCTTC. The chain employs TRBV10-2 and TRBJ2-1; the D gene is possibly TRBD2 (6 bases). The CDR3 is made up of 12 amino acids. With 8 bases removed from V and 3 bases from J, the gap between germline ends came to 8 bases. Germline CDR1 and CDR2: WSHSY and SAAADI.

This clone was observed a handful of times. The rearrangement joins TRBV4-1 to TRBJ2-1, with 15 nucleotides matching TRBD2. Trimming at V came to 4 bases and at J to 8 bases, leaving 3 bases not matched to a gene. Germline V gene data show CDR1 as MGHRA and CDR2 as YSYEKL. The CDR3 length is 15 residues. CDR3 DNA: TGCGCCAGCAGCCCGGGACTAGCGGGGGGCGATGAGCAGTTCTTC. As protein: CASSPGLAGGDEQFF.

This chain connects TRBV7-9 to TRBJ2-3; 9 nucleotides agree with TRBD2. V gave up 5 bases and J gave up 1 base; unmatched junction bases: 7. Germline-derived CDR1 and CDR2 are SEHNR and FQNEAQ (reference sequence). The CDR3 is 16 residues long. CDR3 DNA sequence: TGTGCCAGCAGCCCCATTCTAGCGGGACGCACAGATACGCAGTATTTT. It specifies CASSPILAGRTDTQYF. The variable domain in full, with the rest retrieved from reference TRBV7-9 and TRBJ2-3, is DTGVSQNPRHKITKRGQNVTFRCDPISEHNRLYWYRQTLGQGPEFLTYFQNEAQLEKSRLLSDRFSAERPKGSFSTLEIQRTEQGDSAMYLCASSPILAGRTDTQYFGPGTRLTVL.

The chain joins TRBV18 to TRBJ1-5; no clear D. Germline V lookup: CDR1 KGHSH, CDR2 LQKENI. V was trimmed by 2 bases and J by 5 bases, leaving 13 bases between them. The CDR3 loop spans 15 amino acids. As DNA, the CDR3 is TGTGCCAGCTCACCAGCAGGTTCCCTTGATCAGCCCCAGCATTTT. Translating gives CASSPAGSLDQPQHF. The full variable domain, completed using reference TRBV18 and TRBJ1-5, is NAGVMQNPRHLVRRRGQEARLRCSPMKGHSHVYWYRQLPEEGLKFMVYLQKENIIDESGMPKERFSAEFPKEGPSILRIQQVVRGDSAAYFCASSPAGSLDQPQHFGDGTRLSIL.

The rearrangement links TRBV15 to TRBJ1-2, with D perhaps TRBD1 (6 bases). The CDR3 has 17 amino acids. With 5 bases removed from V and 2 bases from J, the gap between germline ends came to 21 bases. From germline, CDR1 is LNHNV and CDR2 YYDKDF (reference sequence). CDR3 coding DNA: TGTGCCACCAGCCCCTCAGCGGAGGACAGAGTAAACTATGGCTACACCTTC. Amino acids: CATSPSAEDRVNYGYTF.

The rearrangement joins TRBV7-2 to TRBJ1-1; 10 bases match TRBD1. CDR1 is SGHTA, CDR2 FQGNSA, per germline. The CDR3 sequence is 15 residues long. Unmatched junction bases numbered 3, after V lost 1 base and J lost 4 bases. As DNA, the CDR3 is TGTGCCAGCAGCTTAGGAGGGACAGGGGCCACTGAAGCTTTCTTT. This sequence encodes CASSLGGTGATEAFF.

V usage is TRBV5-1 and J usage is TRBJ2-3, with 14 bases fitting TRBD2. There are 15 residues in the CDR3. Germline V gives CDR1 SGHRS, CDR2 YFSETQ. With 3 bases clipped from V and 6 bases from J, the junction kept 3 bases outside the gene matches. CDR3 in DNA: TGCGCCAGCAGCTGGGGACTAGCGGGGGCCGATACGCAGTATTTT. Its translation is CASSWGLAGADTQYF.

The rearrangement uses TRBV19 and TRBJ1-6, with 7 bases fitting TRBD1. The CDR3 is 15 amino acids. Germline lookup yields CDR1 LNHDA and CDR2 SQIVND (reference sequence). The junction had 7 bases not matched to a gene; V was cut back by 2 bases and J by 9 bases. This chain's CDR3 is CASSISGAGGSPLHF. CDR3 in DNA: TGTGCCAGTAGTATAAGTGGGGCAGGGGGTTCACCCCTCCACTTT.

In DNA, the CDR3 is TGTGCCAGCAAGGGCAGGGAGGGAACCCAGCATTTT. This translates into CASKGREGTQHF. The chain recombines TRBV2 with TRBJ1-5; D might be TRBD1 (5 bases). This CDR3 is 12 amino acids long. V was shortened by 7 bases and J by 11 bases, with 15 bases between the two germline ends. Germline values: CDR1 SNHLY, CDR2 FYNNEI.

This chain's CDR3 is CSVEDGLGQETQYF. The CDR3 DNA is TGCAGCGTTGAGGACGGACTAGGCCAAGAGACCCAGTACTTC. V and J are TRBV29-1 and TRBJ2-5; TRBD2 matches 7 bases. The CDR3 runs to 14 residues. The germline V gene has CDR1 SQVTM and CDR2 ANQGSEA. V lost 3 bases, J lost 1 base, and 5 bases stayed unmatched.

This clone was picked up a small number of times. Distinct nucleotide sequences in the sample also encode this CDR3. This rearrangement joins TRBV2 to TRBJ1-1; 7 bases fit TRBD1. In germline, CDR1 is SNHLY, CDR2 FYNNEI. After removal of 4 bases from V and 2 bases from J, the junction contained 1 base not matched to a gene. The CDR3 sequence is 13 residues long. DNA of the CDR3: TGTGCCAGCAGTGGACAGGGAAACACTGAAGCTTTCTTT. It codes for CASSGQGNTEAFF.

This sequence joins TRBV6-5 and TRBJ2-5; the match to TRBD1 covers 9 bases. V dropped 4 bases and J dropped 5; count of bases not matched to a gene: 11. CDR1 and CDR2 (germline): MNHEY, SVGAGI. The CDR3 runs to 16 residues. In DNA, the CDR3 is TGTGCCAGCAGTTTGGTTCCGGGACAGGGATTGGAGACCCAGTACTTC. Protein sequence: CASSLVPGQGLETQYF.

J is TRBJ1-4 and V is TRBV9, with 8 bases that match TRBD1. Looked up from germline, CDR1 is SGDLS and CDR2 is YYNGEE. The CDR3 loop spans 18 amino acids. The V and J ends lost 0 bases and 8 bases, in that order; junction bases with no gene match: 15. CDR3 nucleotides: TGTGCCAGCAGCGTAGGAGCCAGGAGTGGCGGGACAGGCGAAAAACTGTTTTTT. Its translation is CASSVGARSGGTGEKLFF. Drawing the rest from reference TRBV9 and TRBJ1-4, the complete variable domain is DSGVTQTPKHLITATGQRVTLRCSPRSGDLSVYWYQQSLDQGLQFLIQYYNGEERAKGNILERFSAQQFPDLHSELNLSSLELGDSALYFCASSVGARSGGTGEKLFFGSGTQLSVL.